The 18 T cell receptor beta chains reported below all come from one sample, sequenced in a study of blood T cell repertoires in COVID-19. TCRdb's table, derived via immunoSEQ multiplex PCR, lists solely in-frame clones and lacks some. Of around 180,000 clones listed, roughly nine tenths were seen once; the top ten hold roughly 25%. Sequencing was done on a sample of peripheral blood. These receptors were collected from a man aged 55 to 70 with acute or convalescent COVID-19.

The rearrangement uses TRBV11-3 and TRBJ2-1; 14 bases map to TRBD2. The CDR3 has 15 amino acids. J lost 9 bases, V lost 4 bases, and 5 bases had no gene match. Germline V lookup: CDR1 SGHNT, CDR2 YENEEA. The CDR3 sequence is CASSSGTSGRGEQFF. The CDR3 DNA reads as TGTGCCAGCAGCTCCGGGACTAGCGGGAGAGGTGAGCAGTTCTTC. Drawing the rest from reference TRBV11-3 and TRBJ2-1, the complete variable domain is EAGVVQSPRYKIIEKKQPVAFWCNPISGHNTLYWYLQNLGQGPELLIRYENEEAVDDSQLPKDRFSAERLKGVDSTLKIQPAELGDSAVYLCASSSGTSGRGEQFFGPGTRLTVL.

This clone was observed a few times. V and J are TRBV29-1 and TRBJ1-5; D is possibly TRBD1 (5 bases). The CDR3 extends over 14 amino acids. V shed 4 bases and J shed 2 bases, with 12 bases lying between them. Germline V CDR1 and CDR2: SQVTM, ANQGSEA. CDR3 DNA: TGCAGCGTTGTCTCAGGGTCAGGCAATCAGCCCCAGCATTTT. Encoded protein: CSVVSGSGNQPQHF.

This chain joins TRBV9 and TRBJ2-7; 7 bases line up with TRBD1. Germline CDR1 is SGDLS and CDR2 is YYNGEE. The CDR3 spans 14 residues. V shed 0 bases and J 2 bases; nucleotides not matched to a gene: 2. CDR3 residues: CASSVDGTAYEQYF. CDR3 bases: TGTGCCAGCAGCGTAGATGGGACAGCCTACGAGCAGTACTTC.

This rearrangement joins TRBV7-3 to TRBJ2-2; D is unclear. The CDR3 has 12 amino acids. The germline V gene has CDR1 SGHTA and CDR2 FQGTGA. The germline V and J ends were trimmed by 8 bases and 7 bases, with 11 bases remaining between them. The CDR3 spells CASGLIDGELFF. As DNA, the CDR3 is TGTGCCAGCGGCCTTATCGACGGGGAGCTGTTTTTT.

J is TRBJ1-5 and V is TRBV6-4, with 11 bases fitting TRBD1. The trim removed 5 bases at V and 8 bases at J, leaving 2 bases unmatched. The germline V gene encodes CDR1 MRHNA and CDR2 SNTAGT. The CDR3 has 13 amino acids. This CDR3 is CASSRDRGEPQHF. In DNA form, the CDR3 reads TGTGCCAGCAGTAGGGACAGGGGGGAGCCCCAGCATTTT.

CDR3 bases: TGTGCCAGCAGCCACTCAGGGGCAGGAAACTACGAGCAGTACGTC. Translating gives CASSHSGAGNYEQYV. The V and J genes are TRBV3-1 (or the pseudogene TRBV3-2) and TRBJ2-7, with D maybe TRBD1 (6 bases). Germline values: CDR1 LGHDT, CDR2 YNNKEL (reference sequence). V shed 3 bases and J shed 3 bases, with 15 bases lying between them. The CDR3 runs to 15 residues.

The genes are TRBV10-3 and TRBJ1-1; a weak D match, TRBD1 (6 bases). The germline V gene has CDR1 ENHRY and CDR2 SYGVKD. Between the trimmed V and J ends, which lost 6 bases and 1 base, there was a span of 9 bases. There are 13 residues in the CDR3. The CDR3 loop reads CAISLQGNTEAFF. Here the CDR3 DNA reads TGTGCCATCAGCTTACAGGGGAACACTGAAGCTTTCTTT.

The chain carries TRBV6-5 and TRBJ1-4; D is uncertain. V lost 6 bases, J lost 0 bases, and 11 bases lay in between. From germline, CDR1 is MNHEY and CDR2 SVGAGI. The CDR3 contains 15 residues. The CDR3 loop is CASRGVAATNEKLFF. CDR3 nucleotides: TGTGCCAGCAGGGGAGTGGCGGCAACTAATGAAAAACTGTTTTTT.

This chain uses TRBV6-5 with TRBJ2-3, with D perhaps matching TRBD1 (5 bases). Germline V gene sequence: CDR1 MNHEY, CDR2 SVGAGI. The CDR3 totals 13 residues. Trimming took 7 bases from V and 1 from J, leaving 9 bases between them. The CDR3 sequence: CASNQQGTDTQYF. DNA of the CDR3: TGTGCCAGCAATCAACAGGGCACAGATACGCAGTATTTT.

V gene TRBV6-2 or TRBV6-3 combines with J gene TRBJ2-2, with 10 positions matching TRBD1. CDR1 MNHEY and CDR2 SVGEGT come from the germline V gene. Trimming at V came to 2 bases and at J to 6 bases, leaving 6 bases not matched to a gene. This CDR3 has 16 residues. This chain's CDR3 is CASSYETGGAAGELFF. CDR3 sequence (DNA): TGTGCCAGCAGTTACGAGACAGGGGGCGCAGCCGGGGAGCTGTTTTTT.

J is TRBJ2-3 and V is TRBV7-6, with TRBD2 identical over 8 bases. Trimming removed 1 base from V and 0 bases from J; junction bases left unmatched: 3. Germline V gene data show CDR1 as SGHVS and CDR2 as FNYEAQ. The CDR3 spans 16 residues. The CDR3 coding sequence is TGTGCCAGCAGCTTAGGCGGGGGGACTAGCACAGATACGCAGTATTTT. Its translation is CASSLGGGTSTDTQYF.

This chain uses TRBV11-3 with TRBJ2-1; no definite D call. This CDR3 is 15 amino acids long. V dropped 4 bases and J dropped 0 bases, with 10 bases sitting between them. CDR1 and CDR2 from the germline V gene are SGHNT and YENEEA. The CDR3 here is CASSSERSSYNEQFF. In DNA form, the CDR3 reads TGTGCCAGCAGCTCAGAACGGAGCTCCTACAATGAGCAGTTCTTC.

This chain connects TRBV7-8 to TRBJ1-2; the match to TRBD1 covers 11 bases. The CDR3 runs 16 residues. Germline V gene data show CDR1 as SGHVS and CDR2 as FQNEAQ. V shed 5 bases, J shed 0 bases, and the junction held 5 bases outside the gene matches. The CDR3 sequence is CASSRGTGGTNYGYTF. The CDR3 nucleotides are TGTGCCAGCAGCCGCGGGACAGGGGGGACTAACTATGGCTACACCTTC. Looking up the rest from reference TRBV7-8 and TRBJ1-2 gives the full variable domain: GAGVSQSPRYKVAKRGQDVALRCDPISGHVSLFWYQQALGQGPEFLTYFQNEAQLDKSGLPSDRFFAERPEGSVSTLKIQRTQQEDSAVYLCASSRGTGGTNYGYTFGSGTRLTVV.

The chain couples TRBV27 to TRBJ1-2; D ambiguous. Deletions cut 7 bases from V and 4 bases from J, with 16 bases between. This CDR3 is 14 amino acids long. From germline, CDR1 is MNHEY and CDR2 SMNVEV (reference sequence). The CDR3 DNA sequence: TGTGCCAGCACCATGGACGGGGTGTCCTATGGCTACACCTTC. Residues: CASTMDGVSYGYTF.

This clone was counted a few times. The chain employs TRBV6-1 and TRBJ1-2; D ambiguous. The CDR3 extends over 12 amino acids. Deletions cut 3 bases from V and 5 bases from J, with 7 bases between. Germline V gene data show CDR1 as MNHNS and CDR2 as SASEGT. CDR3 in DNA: TGTGCCAGCAGTGAGTTGACATATGGCTACACCTTC. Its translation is CASSELTYGYTF.

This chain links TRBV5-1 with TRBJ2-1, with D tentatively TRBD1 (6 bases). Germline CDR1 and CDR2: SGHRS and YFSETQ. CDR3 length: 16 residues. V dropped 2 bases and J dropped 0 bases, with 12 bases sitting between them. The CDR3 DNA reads TGCGCCAGCAGCTTAGGACAGAGTAACTCCTACAATGAGCAGTTCTTC. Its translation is CASSLGQSNSYNEQFF.

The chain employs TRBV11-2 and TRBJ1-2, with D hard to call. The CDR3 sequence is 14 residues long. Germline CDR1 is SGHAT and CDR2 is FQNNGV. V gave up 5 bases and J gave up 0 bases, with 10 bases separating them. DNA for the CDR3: TGTGCCAGCAGCCCCGGTGTCGCTAACTATGGCTACACCTTC. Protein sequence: CASSPGVANYGYTF.

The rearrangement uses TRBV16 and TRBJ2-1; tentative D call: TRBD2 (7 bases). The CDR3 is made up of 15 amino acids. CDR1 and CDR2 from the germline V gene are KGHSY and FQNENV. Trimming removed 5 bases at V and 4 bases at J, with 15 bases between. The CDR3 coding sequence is TGTGCCAGCAGCTCGCCGGGGGGCCTGTACAATGAGCAGTTCTTC. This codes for CASSSPGGLYNEQFF.